The rows below give T cell receptor beta chains drawn from one sample of a study of blood T cell repertoires in COVID-19. Repertoires were generated with immunoSEQ multiplex PCR, while TCRdb's copy carries only in-frame clones and drops some. The data show under 250,000 clones, around 79% seen once. The sequenced material came from peripheral blood. The receptors stem from a middle-aged woman with COVID-19, enrolled during active disease. CDR3s include the opening cysteine and the closing phenylalanine or tryptophan. D genes are given only for firm matches. Part of the rows lack a size; the others show once, few, many or a class for expanded clones.

j_call	v_call	clone_size	d_call	cdr3_aa	cdr3_nt
TRBJ2-7	TRBV29-1	once	NA	CSVFAYEQYF	TGCAGCGTATTCGCCTACGAGCAGTACTTC
TRBJ2-3	TRBV5-1	NA	TRBD2	CASSLSLAGTTDTQYF	TGCGCCAGCAGCTTGTCACTAGCGGGGACCACAGATACGCAGTATTTT
TRBJ2-7	TRBV3-1/TRBV3-2	NA	NA	CASSQRTGIIYEQYF	TGTGCCAGCAGCCAAAGAACAGGGATAATCTACGAGCAGTACTTC
TRBJ2-7	TRBV19	few	NA	CASRSPPEQYF	TGTGCCAGTAGATCCCCTCCGGAGCAGTACTTC
TRBJ2-3	TRBV5-1	NA	TRBD2	CASSSGLAGGSLTDTQYF	TGCGCCAGCAGCTCGGGACTAGCGGGAGGCTCCCTCACAGATACGCAGTATTTT
TRBJ1-1	TRBV7-2	NA	TRBD1	CASSYSSRGAEARGTEAFF	TGTGCCAGCAGCTATAGCTCCAGGGGGGCGGAGGCCCGAGGGACTGAAGCTTTCTTT
TRBJ1-1	TRBV18	NA	TRBD1	CASSQRQGWTEAFF	TGTGCCAGCTCCCAACGACAGGGCTGGACTGAAGCTTTCTTT
TRBJ1-5	TRBV10-3	NA	TRBD1	CASSRQGRDQPQHF	TGTGCCAGCTCGCGACAGGGAAGGGATCAGCCCCAGCATTTT
TRBJ2-7	TRBV27	NA	TRBD2	CASSLAGFSSYEQYF	TGTGCCAGCAGCTTAGCGGGTTTTAGCTCCTACGAGCAGTACTTC
TRBJ2-3	TRBV3-1/TRBV3-2	NA	NA	CASSPRGLFTDTQYF	TGTGCCAGCAGCCCCCGGGGACTGTTCACAGATACGCAGTATTTT
TRBJ1-4	TRBV5-1	few	NA	CASSLVQATNEKLFF	TGCGCCAGCAGCTTGGTGCAGGCAACTAATGAAAAACTGTTTTTT
TRBJ1-2	TRBV19	NA	NA	CASINPGGASYGYTF	TGTGCCAGTATCAACCCGGGAGGGGCATCATATGGCTACACCTTC
TRBJ2-7	TRBV29-1	NA	NA	CSVALSWAGRRLFGDYEQYF	TGCAGCGTTGCCCTTTCTTGGGCGGGACGGCGATTGTTCGGCGACTACGAGCAGTACTTC
TRBJ2-7	TRBV5-1	many	NA	CASSPPSNEQYF	TGCGCCAGCAGTCCCCCTAGTAACGAGCAGTACTTC
TRBJ1-5	TRBV18	NA	TRBD1	CASSPSAGTGTQPQHF	TGTGCCAGCTCACCTTCTGCCGGGACAGGGACACAGCCCCAGCATTTT
TRBJ1-5	TRBV6-6	NA	TRBD1	CASSWDRDYQPQHF	TGTGCCAGCAGTTGGGACAGGGACTATCAGCCCCAGCATTTT
TRBJ2-1	TRBV27	NA	NA	CASSLSGPYNEQFF	TGTGCCAGCAGTTTATCGGGCCCCTACAATGAGCAGTTCTTC
TRBJ2-2	TRBV6-6	NA	NA	CAISAGNTGELFF	TGTGCCATAAGTGCAGGGAACACCGGGGAGCTGTTTTTT
TRBJ1-2	TRBV6-1	once	TRBD1	CASSEVGTGDYGYTF	TGTGCCAGCAGTGAAGTGGGGACAGGCGATTATGGCTACACCTTC
TRBJ2-5	TRBV20-1	NA	TRBD2	CSASPLLAGEQETQYF	TGCAGTGCTAGTCCCCTACTAGCGGGAGAACAAGAGACCCAGTACTTC
TRBJ2-1	TRBV19	NA	TRBD2	CASSTLAGSYNEQFF	TGTGCCAGTAGTACGCTAGCGGGCTCCTACAATGAGCAGTTCTTC
TRBJ2-7	TRBV5-6	NA	NA	CASSLWGRPYEQYF	TGTGCCAGCAGCTTGTGGGGCAGACCCTACGAGCAGTACTTC
TRBJ2-3	TRBV5-4	once	NA	CASSLRGSPITDTQYF	TGTGCCAGCAGCCTAAGGGGCTCCCCCATCACAGATACGCAGTATTTT
TRBJ2-1	TRBV1	NA	NA	CTSSQDFSPASGRSSYNEQFF	TGCACCAGCAGCCAAGATTTCAGCCCGGCTAGCGGGAGAAGCTCCTACAATGAGCAGTTCTTC
TRBJ2-7	TRBV6-5	NA	NA	CATIQGVYYEQYF	TGTGCCACCATACAGGGTGTGTATTACGAGCAGTACTTC
TRBJ1-1	TRBV9	NA	NA	CASKGQGGTEAFF	TGTGCCAGCAAGGGGCAGGGAGGGACTGAAGCTTTCTTT
TRBJ2-7	TRBV5-1	few	NA	CASSYSGVSYEQYF	TGCGCCAGCAGCTACTCCGGGGTCTCCTACGAGCAGTACTTC
TRBJ1-6	TRBV7-9	NA	TRBD1	CASSRDRGHSPLHF	TGTGCCAGCAGCCGGGACAGGGGTCATTCACCCCTCCACTTT
TRBJ1-3	TRBV9	NA	TRBD1	CASSVLGTAGNTIYF	TGTGCCAGCAGCGTGCTCGGGACAGCTGGAAACACCATATATTTT
TRBJ2-7	TRBV6-5	NA	NA	CASSPPDSYEQYF	TGTGCCAGCAGTCCCCCGGACAGTTACGAGCAGTACTTC
TRBJ1-5	TRBV19	NA	TRBD1	CASRTGTAQHF	TGTGCCAGTAGGACCGGGACAGCCCAGCATTTT
TRBJ1-2	TRBV19	NA	NA	CASSMDRKVYGYTF	TGTGCCAGTAGTATGGACAGAAAGGTCTATGGCTACACCTTC
TRBJ2-1	TRBV7-2	NA	TRBD2	CASAGLAGLSYNEQFF	TGTGCCAGCGCAGGGCTAGCGGGACTCTCCTACAATGAGCAGTTCTTC
TRBJ1-2	TRBV5-6	once	TRBD1	CASSFGTGEYGYTF	TGTGCCAGCAGCTTCGGGACAGGGGAATATGGCTACACCTTC
TRBJ1-2	TRBV6-5	few	TRBD1	CASSYLDRGNYGYTF	TGTGCCAGCAGTTACTTGGACAGGGGCAACTATGGCTACACCTTC
TRBJ2-7	TRBV5-5	NA	NA	CASSLTDYGGVSYEQYF	TGTGCCAGCAGCTTAACCGACTATGGCGGGGTATCCTACGAGCAGTACTTC
TRBJ2-2	TRBV7-2	NA	NA	CASSLVSAGWDTGELFF	TGTGCCAGCAGCTTAGTATCCGCAGGGTGGGACACCGGGGAGCTGTTTTTT
TRBJ2-7	TRBV21-1	NA	NA	CASSKGGQGLYEQYF	TGTGCCAGCAGCAAAGGTGGACAGGGCCTCTACGAGCAGTACTTC
TRBJ1-5	TRBV7-2	NA	NA	CASSRTRVQPQHF	TGTGCCAGCAGCCGTACGCGGGTCCAGCCCCAGCATTTT
TRBJ2-1	TRBV9	few	TRBD2	CASSVGLAGGPYNEQFF	TGTGCCAGCAGCGTAGGACTAGCGGGGGGGCCCTACAATGAGCAGTTCTTC
TRBJ2-5	TRBV11-3	NA	TRBD1	CASSQGAGETQYF	TGTGCCAGCAGCCAGGGGGCTGGGGAGACCCAGTACTTC